These T cell receptor beta chains were read from a single sample in a study of blood T cells in healthy people across ages. TCRdb passed the 5' RACE reads through MiXCR, listing each CDR3 protein once. The sample holds about 900,000 distinct CDR3 sequences, 48% seen once. Sequenced sample: blood. These receptors were collected from a man under 40 in good health. Each CDR3 is given with its conserved first and last residue. The D gene is left open where the match is weak. The listing skips clone size in some rows; elsewhere it reads once, few, many or a size class.

abundance	d_gene	v_gene	j_gene	CDR3aa	CDR3nt
-	TRBD2	TRBV19	TRBJ2-7	CASSTDPASGGYEQYF	TGTGCCAGTAGTACCGATCCGGCTAGCGGGGGTTACGAGCAGTACTTC
-	-	TRBV5-1	TRBJ1-1	CASSSRAGTEAFF	TGCGCCAGCAGCTCCAGGGCGGGCACTGAAGCTTTCTTT
-	-	TRBV29-1	TRBJ2-7	CSVEGMSYEQYF	TGCAGCGTTGAAGGTATGAGTTACGAGCAGTACTTC
-	-	TRBV7-2	TRBJ2-1	CASNLGQGSYNEQFF	TGTGCCAGCAACTTAGGTCAGGGGTCCTACAATGAGCAGTTCTTC
-	-	TRBV7-8	TRBJ2-5	CASTITTGLGRETQYF	TGTGCCAGCACCATTACGACAGGCCTCGGGAGAGAGACCCAGTACTTC
once	TRBD1	TRBV4-2	TRBJ1-2	CASSQDRRAGGIDGYTF	TGTGCCAGCAGCCAAGATCGGCGGGCAGGGGGCATTGATGGCTACACCTTC
few	TRBD2	TRBV11-2	TRBJ2-3	CASSFGPAGGTDTQYF	TGTGCCAGCAGCTTTGGGCCAGCGGGGGGCACAGATACGCAGTATTTT
-	-	TRBV5-1	TRBJ1-6	CASGVGTSDSPLHF	TGCGCCAGCGGGGTCGGGACATCCGATTCACCCCTCCACTTT
-	TRBD1	TRBV28	TRBJ1-2	CASAGTENYGYTF	TGTGCCAGCGCCGGGACAGAGAACTATGGCTACACCTTC
-	-	TRBV20-1	TRBJ1-1	CSAWGVREAFF	TGCAGTGCTTGGGGCGTGAGGGAAGCTTTCTTT
-	TRBD1	TRBV4-2	TRBJ2-2	CASSLRQQGAGELFF	TGTGCCAGCAGCCTTCGACAGCAGGGGGCCGGGGAGCTGTTTTTT
medium-sized	-	TRBV6-1	TRBJ2-5	CASSLTGDQETQYF	TGTGCCAGCAGCTTGACAGGAGATCAAGAGACCCAGTACTTC
-	TRBD1	TRBV7-2	TRBJ2-7	CASSRDRNGEQYF	TGTGCCAGCAGCCGGGACAGGAATGGTGAGCAGTACTTC
-	-	TRBV6-5	TRBJ2-1	CASSYGTSYEQFF	TGTGCCAGCAGTTACGGCACTTCTTACGAGCAGTTCTTC
few	-	TRBV2	TRBJ2-3	CASSVSSRDTQYF	TGTGCCAGCAGTGTCTCTAGCCGAGATACGCAGTATTTT
-	TRBD1	TRBV3-1	TRBJ1-1	CASRRGGGRTEAFF	TGTGCCAGCAGAAGAGGAGGGGGCAGGACTGAAGCTTTCTTT
-	TRBD1	TRBV12-3/TRBV12-4	TRBJ1-2	CASNPTGGYGYTF	TGTGCCAGCAACCCGACAGGGGGCTATGGCTACACCTTC
many	-	TRBV29-1	TRBJ2-1	CSVGYSGYNEQFF	TGCAGCGTTGGCTATTCAGGGTACAATGAGCAGTTCTTC
-	-	TRBV7-6	TRBJ2-7	CASSLLQDDEQYF	TGTGCCAGCAGCTTACTCCAGGACGACGAGCAGTACTTC
-	-	TRBV7-9	TRBJ2-3	CASSLSGVASTDTQYF	TGTGCCAGCAGCTTAAGCGGCGTAGCTAGCACAGATACGCAGTATTTT
-	-	TRBV11-3	TRBJ2-2	CASSFDLNTGELFF	TGTGCCAGCAGCTTCGACTTAAACACCGGGGAGCTGTTTTTT
-	-	TRBV7-2	TRBJ2-7	CASSLDYQSYEQYF	TGTGCCAGCAGCTTAGACTACCAATCCTACGAGCAGTACTTC
-	-	TRBV15	TRBJ1-2	CATSIAQARGYTF	TGTGCCACCAGCATTGCCCAGGCGAGGGGCTACACCTTC
few	-	TRBV20-1	TRBJ2-5	CSAWDGEETQYF	TGCAGTGCTTGGGACGGGGAAGAGACCCAGTACTTC
-	-	TRBV7-2	TRBJ2-3	CASSRQPTGLGDTQYF	TGTGCCAGCAGCCGTCAACCCACAGGGTTAGGAGATACGCAGTATTTT